The sequence of this T cell receptor beta chain was determined in a study of post-analysis software for immune sequencing data. Study-wide background: Relapsing-remitting, secondary progressive and progressive-relapsing multiple sclerosis were all included among the disease courses. Findings and limits, study-wide: In patients, about 5 TRBV segments were more frequent than in controls, with TRBV5-6, TRBV5-1 and TRBV20-1 among them. The authors found that F measure strongly co-clustered same-batch samples. Multiple sclerosis patients showed significantly lower normalized Chao1 diversity than controls did.

cDNA libraries of TCR beta carried unique molecular identifiers. T cells, roughly 1 to 10 million of them, yielded around 460,000 cDNA molecules. Using its own MiXCR run on the PCR reads, TCRdb lists one record per CDR3 protein. This table has around 710,000 distinct CDR3 sequences, 46% appearing once. Note on this clonotype: Antigen specificity is unknown.

V was trimmed by 6 bases and J by 4 bases, leaving 13 bases between them. The germline CDR1 and CDR2 sequences are LGHDT and YNNKEL (reference sequence). The length of the CDR3 is 14 residues. The origin of this receptor is a girl between 10 and 17 years old with multiple sclerosis. V is TRBV3-1 and J is TRBJ2-1, with D hard to call. Material for sequencing was blood. The CDR3: CASSRGGMYNEQFF. In DNA, the CDR3 is TGTGCCAGCAGTCGTGGCGGTATGTACAATGAGCAGTTCTTC.